This TCR beta chain was identified in a study of early T cells in non-severe SARS-CoV-2 infection. Study-wide context: Unsorted whole-blood RNA was sequenced in bulk, leaving chains unpaired.

After removal of 8 bases from V and 6 bases from J, the junction contained 7 bases not matched to a gene. CDR1 and CDR2 from the germline V gene are GTSNPN and SVGIG (reference sequence). CDR3 length: 12 residues. TCRdb passed the 5' RACE reads through MiXCR, listing each CDR3 protein once. Here the sample spans 75,000 to 95,000 distinct CDR3 sequences, 16% being singletons. Sequencing used whole blood, obtained at baseline. The sequence was collected from an adult who was a healthcare worker with PCR-confirmed SARS-CoV-2 infection or an uninfected control (not recorded which). The chain carries TRBV30 and TRBJ2-3, with 8 bases fitting TRBD1. The DNA for the CDR3 is TGTGCCCGAGAGACAGGGGACGATACGCAGTATTTT. Protein: CARETGDDTQYF.